This T cell receptor (beta chain) is drawn from a study of T cell changes during pregnancy in multiple sclerosis. Measured with immunoSEQ multiplex PCR; TCRdb has only the in-frame clones, and not every one. In the table there are over 45,000 clones, about 88% of which are singletons. The clonotype comes from a female donor with multiple sclerosis, enrolled in a pregnancy study. The input for sequencing was CD4+ T cells from peripheral blood mononuclear cells, taken in the third trimester of pregnancy.

The CDR3 bases are TGTGCCAGCAGCCCATCCGGTAGCGGGGGGGAGACCCAGTACTTC. Its protein product is CASSPSGSGGETQYF. The rearrangement joins TRBV9 to TRBJ2-5, with 10 bases identical to TRBD2. The CDR3 has 15 residues. Germline V gene lookup returns CDR1 SGDLS and CDR2 YYNGEE. With V trimmed by 4 bases and J by 5 bases, 8 bases remained unmatched.